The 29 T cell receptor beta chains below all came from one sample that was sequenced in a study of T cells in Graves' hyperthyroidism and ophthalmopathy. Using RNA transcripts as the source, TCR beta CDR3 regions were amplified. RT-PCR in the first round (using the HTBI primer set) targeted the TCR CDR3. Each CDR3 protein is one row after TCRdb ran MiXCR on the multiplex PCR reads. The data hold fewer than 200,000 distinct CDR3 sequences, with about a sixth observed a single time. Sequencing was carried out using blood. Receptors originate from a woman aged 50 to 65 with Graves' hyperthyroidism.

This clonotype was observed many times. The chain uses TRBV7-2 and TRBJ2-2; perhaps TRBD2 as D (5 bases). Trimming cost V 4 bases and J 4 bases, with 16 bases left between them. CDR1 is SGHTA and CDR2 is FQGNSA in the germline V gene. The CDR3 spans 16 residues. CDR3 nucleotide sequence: TGTGCCAGCAGCTCCACTAGTCTAACTGGCACCGGGGAGCTGTTTTTT. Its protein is CASSSTSLTGTGELFF.

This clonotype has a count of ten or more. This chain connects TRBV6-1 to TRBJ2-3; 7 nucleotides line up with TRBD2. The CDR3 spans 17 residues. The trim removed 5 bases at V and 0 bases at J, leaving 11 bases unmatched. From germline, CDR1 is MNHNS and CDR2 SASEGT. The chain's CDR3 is CASSSSLADPSTDTQYF. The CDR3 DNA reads TGTGCCAGCAGTTCCTCCCTAGCGGACCCTAGCACAGATACGCAGTATTTT.

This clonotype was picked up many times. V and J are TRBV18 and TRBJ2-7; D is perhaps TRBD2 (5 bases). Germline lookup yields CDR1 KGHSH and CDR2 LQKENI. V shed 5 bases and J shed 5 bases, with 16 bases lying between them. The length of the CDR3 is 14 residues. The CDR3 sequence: CASSAYSAGDEQYF. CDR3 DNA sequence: TGTGCCAGCTCAGCCTACTCGGCCGGGGACGAGCAGTACTTC.

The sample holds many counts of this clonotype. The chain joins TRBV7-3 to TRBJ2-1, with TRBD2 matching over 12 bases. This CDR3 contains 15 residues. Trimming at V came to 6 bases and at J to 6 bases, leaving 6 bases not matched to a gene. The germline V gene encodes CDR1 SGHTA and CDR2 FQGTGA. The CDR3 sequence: CASSPLAGGLNEQFF. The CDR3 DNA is TGTGCCAGCAGTCCGCTAGCGGGGGGGCTCAATGAGCAGTTCTTC.

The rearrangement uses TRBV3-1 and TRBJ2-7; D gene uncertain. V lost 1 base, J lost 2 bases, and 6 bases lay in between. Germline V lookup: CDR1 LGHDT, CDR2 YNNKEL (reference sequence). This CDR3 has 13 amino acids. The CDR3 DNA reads TGTGCCAGCAGCCAAGGGGCCCCCTACGAGCAGTACTTC. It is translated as CASSQGAPYEQYF.

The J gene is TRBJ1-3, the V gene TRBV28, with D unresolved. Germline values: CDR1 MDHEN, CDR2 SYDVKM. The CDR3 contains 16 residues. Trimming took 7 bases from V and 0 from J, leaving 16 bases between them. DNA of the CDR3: TGTGCCAGCACCTACGGAGGGTCCTACTCTGGAAACACCATATATTTT. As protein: CASTYGGSYSGNTIYF.

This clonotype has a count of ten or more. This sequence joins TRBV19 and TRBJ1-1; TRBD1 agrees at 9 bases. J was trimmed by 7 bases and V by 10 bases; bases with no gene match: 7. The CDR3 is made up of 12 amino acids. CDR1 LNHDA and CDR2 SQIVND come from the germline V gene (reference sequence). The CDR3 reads CAIGDRADEAFF. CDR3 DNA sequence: TGTGCCATTGGGGACAGGGCGGATGAAGCTTTCTTT.

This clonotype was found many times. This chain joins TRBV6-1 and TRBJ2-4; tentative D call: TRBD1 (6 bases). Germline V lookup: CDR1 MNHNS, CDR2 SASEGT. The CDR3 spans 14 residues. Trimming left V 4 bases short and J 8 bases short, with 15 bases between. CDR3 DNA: TGTGCCAGCAGTGGAGGGGGAGAACGATACATTCAGTACTTC. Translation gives CASSGGGERYIQYF.

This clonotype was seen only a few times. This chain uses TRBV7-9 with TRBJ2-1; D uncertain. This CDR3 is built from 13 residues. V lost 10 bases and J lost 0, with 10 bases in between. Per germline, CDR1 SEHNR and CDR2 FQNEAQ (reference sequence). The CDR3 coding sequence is TGTGCCACCTTCGAGAGCTCCTACAATGAGCAGTTCTTC. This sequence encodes CATFESSYNEQFF.

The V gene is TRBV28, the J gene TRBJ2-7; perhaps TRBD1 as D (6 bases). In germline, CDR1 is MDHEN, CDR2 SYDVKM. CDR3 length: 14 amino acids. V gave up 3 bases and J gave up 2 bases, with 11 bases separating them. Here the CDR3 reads CASSFRGQTYEQYF. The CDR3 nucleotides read TGTGCCAGCAGTTTCAGGGGACAAACCTACGAGCAGTACTTC.

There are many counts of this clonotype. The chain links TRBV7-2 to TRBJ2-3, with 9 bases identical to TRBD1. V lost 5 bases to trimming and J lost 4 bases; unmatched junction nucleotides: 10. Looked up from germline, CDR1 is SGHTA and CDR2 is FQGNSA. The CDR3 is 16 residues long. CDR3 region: CASSLTGQGFADTQYF. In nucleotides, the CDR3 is TGTGCCAGCAGCCTAACGGGACAGGGTTTCGCAGATACGCAGTATTTT.

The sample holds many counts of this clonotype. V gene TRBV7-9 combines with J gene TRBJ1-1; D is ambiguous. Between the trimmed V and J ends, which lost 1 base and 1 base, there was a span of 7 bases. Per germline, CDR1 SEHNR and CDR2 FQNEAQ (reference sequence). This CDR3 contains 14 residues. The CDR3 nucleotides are TGTGCCAGCAGCTTAGTCCTATCGAACACTGAAGCTTTCTTT. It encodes CASSLVLSNTEAFF.

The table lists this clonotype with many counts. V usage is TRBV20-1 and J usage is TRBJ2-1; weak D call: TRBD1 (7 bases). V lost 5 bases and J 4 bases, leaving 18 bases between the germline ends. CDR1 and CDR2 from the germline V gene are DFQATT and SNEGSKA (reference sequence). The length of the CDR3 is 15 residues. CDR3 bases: TGCAGTGCTCTTTGGCGGGACAGAGATTACAATGAGCAGTTCTTC. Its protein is CSALWRDRDYNEQFF.

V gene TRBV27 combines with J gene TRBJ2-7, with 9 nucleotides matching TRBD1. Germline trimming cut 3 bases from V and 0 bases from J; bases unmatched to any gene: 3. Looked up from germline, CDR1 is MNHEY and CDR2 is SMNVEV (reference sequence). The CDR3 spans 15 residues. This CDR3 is CASSFGTGHSYEQYF. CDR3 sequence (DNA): TGTGCCAGCAGTTTTGGGACAGGGCACTCCTACGAGCAGTACTTC.

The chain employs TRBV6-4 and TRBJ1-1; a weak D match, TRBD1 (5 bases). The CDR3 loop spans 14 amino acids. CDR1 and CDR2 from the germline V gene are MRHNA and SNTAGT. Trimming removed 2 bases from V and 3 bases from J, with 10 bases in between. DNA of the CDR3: TGTGCCAGCAGTGACAGGGGAATTTACACTGAAGCTTTCTTT. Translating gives CASSDRGIYTEAFF.

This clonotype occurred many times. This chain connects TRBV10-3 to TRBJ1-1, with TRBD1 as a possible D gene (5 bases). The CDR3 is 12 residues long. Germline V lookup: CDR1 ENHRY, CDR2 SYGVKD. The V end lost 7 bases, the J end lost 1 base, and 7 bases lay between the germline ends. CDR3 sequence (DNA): TGTGCCATCAAACAGGCGAACACTGAAGCTTTCTTT. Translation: CAIKQANTEAFF.

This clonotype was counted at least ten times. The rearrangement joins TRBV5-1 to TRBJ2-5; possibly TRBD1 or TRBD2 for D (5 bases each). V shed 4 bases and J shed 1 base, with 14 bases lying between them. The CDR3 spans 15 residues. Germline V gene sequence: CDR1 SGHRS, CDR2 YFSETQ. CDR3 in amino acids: CASSPWGTGQETQYF. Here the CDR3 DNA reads TGCGCCAGCAGCCCTTGGGGGACCGGCCAAGAGACCCAGTACTTC.

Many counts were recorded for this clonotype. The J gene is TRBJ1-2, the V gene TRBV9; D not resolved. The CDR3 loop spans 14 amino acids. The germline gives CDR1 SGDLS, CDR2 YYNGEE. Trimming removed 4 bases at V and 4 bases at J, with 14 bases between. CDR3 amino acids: CASSFGPGSYGYTF. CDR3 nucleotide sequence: TGTGCCAGCAGCTTCGGCCCTGGCAGCTATGGCTACACCTTC.

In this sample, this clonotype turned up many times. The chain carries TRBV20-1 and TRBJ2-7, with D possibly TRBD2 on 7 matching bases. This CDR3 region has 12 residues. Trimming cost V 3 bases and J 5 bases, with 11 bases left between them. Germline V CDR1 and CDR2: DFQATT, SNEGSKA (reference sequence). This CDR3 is CSASRGGDEQYF. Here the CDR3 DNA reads TGCAGTGCTAGTAGGGGGGGCGACGAGCAGTACTTC.

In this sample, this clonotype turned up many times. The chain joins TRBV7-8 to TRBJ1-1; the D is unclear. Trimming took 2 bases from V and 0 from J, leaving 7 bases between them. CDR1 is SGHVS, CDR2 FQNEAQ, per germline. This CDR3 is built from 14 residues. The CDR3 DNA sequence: TGTGCCAGCAGCTTAACCTCCCTGAACACTGAAGCTTTCTTT. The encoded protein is CASSLTSLNTEAFF. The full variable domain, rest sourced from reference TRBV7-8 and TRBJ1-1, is GAGVSQSPRYKVAKRGQDVALRCDPISGHVSLFWYQQALGQGPEFLTYFQNEAQLDKSGLPSDRFFAERPEGSVSTLKIQRTQQEDSAVYLCASSLTSLNTEAFFGQGTRLTVV.

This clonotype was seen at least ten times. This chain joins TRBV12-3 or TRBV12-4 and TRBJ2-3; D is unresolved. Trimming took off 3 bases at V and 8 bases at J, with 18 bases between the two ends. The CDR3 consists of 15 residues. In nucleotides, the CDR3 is TGTGCCAGCAGTTTGCAGGCCTCACCGAAGGGTACGCAGTATTTT. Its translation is CASSLQASPKGTQYF.

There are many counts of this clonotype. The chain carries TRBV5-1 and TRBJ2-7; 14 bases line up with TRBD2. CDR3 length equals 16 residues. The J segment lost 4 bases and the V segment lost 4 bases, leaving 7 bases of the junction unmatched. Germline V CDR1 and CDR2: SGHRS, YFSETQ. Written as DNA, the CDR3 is TGCGCCAGCAGCGGAGGGACTAGCGGGGGCCTTTACGAGCAGTACTTC. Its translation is CASSGGTSGGLYEQYF.

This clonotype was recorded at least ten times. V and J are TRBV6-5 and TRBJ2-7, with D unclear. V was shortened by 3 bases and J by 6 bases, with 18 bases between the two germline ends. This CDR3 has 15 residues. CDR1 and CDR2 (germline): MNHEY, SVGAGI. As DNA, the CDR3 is TGTGCCAGCAGTTATTCGAGCCGGCGCAGGCTCGAGCAGTACTTC. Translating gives CASSYSSRRRLEQYF.

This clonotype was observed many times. CDR3 DNA sequence: TGTGCCAGCAGTGGATTGGGTATAGCCAACACTGAAGCTTTCTTT. Amino acids: CASSGLGIANTEAFF. The chain carries TRBV6-1 and TRBJ1-1; no firm D call. V was trimmed by 4 bases and J by 2 bases, leaving 14 bases between them. This CDR3 comprises 15 residues. CDR1 and CDR2 (germline): MNHNS, SASEGT.

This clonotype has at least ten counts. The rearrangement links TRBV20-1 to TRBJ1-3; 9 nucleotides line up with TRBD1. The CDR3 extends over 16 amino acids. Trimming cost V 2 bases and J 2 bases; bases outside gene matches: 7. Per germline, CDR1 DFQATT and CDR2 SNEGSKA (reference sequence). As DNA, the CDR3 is TGCAGTGCTAGATCCCCCGGGACAGGGACTGGAAACACCATATATTTT. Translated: CSARSPGTGTGNTIYF.

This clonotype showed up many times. This CDR3 is CASSYPTGHTEAFF. The CDR3 bases are TGTGCCAGCAGTTACCCGACAGGGCACACTGAAGCTTTCTTT. The chain recombines TRBV6-2 or TRBV6-3 with TRBJ1-1; TRBD1 agrees at 7 bases. The CDR3 is 14 amino acids. Trimming removed 2 bases from V and 3 bases from J; junction bases left unmatched: 3. Germline V CDR1 and CDR2: MNHEY, SVGEGT.

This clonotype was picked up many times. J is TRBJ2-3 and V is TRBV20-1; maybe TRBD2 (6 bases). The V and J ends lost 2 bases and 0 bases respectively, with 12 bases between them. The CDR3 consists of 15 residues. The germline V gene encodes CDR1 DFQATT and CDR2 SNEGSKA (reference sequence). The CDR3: CSARSGSGSTDTQYF. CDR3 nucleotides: TGCAGTGCTAGATCGGGGAGCGGGAGCACAGATACGCAGTATTTT.

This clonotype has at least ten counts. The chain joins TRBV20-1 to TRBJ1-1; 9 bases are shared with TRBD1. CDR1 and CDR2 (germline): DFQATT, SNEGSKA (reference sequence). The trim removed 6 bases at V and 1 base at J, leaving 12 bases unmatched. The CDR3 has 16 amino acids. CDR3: CSAPGTGGSRNTEAFF. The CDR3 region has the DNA TGCAGTGCCCCAGGAACAGGGGGCTCACGGAACACTGAAGCTTTCTTT.

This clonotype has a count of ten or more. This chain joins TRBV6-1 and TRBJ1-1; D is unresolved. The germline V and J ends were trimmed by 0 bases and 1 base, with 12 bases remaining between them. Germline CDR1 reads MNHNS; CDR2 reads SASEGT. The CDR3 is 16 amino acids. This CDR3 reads CASSEAREITNTEAFF. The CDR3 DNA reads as TGTGCCAGCAGTGAAGCGCGGGAGATTACGAACACTGAAGCTTTCTTT.